The TCR beta chain under discussion was sequenced for a study of blood T cell repertoires in COVID-19. This clone has only one observation. Sequenced by immunoSEQ multiplex PCR; TCRdb stores in-frame clones only, minus some. The table shows about 170,000 clones, with about four fifths occurring only once. The CDR3 consists of 14 residues. V lost 3 bases and J lost 4, with 15 bases in between. CDR1 is DFQATT and CDR2 is SNEGSKA in the germline V gene (reference sequence). The chain employs TRBV20-1 and TRBJ1-1; perhaps TRBD1 as D (5 bases). The source is a woman of 80 years or more with acute or convalescent COVID-19. The specimen was peripheral blood. CDR3 DNA sequence: TGCAGTGCTAGTGATCCTGTGGGGGGCACTGAAGCTTTCTTT. It specifies CSASDPVGGTEAFF.